The 9 T cell receptor beta chains below were found in one sample sequenced in a study of T-cell reconstitution after alpha-beta-depleted transplantation in children. Unique molecular identifiers tagged the TCRbeta library. TCRdb re-derived calls from the PCR reads in MiXCR, one entry per CDR3 protein. The sample shows 80,000 to 100,000 distinct CDR3 sequences, about 25% of them seen only once. Here the sequenced sample was PBMCs, taken before TCRalphabeta/CD19-depleted stem cell transplant. The source is a boy aged 2 to 9 with acute lymphoblastic leukemia, due to receive a stem cell transplant.

The gene calls are TRBV20-1 and TRBJ2-1; D possibly corresponds to TRBD2 (5 bases). V was cut by 3 bases and J by 5 bases, with 11 bases left in between. Germline V gene data show CDR1 as DFQATT and CDR2 as SNEGSKA (reference sequence). The CDR3 contains 13 residues. The DNA for the CDR3 is TGCAGTGCTAGCGGAGGATCCAACAATGAGCAGTTCTTC. It encodes CSASGGSNNEQFF.

A few counts support this clonotype. The chain recombines TRBV28 with TRBJ1-2; tentative D call: TRBD1 (5 bases). Germline CDR1 and CDR2: MDHEN and SYDVKM. This CDR3 region has 12 residues. The V end lost 9 bases, the J end lost 7 bases, and 15 bases lay between the germline ends. The DNA of the CDR3 is TGTGCCAGTGACCAGGGAGGTGGTGGCTACACCTTC. This gives the protein CASDQGGGGYTF.

The sample holds many counts of this clonotype. The chain has TRBV7-9 and TRBJ2-5, with D unresolved. The CDR3 contains 14 residues. Trimming cost V 1 base and J 1 base, with 7 bases left between them. In germline, CDR1 is SEHNR, CDR2 FQNEAQ (reference sequence). The CDR3 coding sequence is TGTGCCAGCAGCTTAGATAGCTTCCAAGAGACCCAGTACTTC. Translating it yields CASSLDSFQETQYF.

There are a few counts of this clonotype. The rearrangement joins TRBV20-1 to TRBJ2-1; 10 bases agree with TRBD2. Germline assignment: CDR1 DFQATT and CDR2 SNEGSKA (reference sequence). The CDR3 is 14 amino acids. The trim removed 5 bases at V and 10 bases at J, leaving 11 bases unmatched. The CDR3 sequence is CSAEGLAFKEEQFF. DNA of the CDR3: TGCAGTGCTGAGGGACTAGCGTTCAAAGAGGAGCAGTTCTTC.

This chain joins TRBV11-2 and TRBJ2-3, with D tentatively TRBD1 (6 bases). Germline V gene data show CDR1 as SGHAT and CDR2 as FQNNGV. With 2 bases removed from V and 0 bases from J, the gap between germline ends came to 15 bases. The CDR3 runs to 17 residues. In nucleotides, the CDR3 is TGTGCCAGCAGCTTATGGGGGCGACCGAGTAGCACAGATACGCAGTATTTT. This codes for CASSLWGRPSSTDTQYF.

V gene TRBV7-9 combines with J gene TRBJ2-3; no reliable D call. Germline V gives CDR1 SEHNR, CDR2 FQNEAQ (reference sequence). The V gene lost 5 bases and the J gene lost 5 bases, with 5 bases spanning the gap. The CDR3 has 11 residues. CDR3 bases: TGTGCCAGCAGCAAGAGAGATACGCAGTATTTT. Residues: CASSKRDTQYF.

This clonotype was seen a handful of times. The CDR3 nucleotides read TGCGCCAGCAGCGCGGGACAGGGAAATGACGAGCAGTACTTC. The encoded protein is CASSAGQGNDEQYF. This rearrangement joins TRBV5-1 to TRBJ2-7; 9 nucleotides match TRBD1. Trimming removed 4 bases from V and 5 bases from J; junction bases left unmatched: 7. This CDR3 spans 14 amino acids. The germline V gene encodes CDR1 SGHRS and CDR2 YFSETQ. Drawing the rest from reference TRBV5-1 and TRBJ2-7, the complete variable domain is KAGVTQTPRYLIKTRGQQVTLSCSPISGHRSVSWYQQTPGQGLQFLFEYFSETQRNKGNFPGRFSGRQFSNSRSEMNVSTLELGDSALYLCASSAGQGNDEQYFGPGTRLTVT.

J is TRBJ2-6 and V is TRBV11-1; possibly TRBD1 for D (6 bases). The CDR3 totals 19 residues. V lost 5 bases and J lost 0, with 20 bases in between. Germline values: CDR1 SGHAT, CDR2 FQDESV (reference sequence). CDR3 in DNA: TGTGCCAGCAGCGCGCTCGGACAGCGTCCGTTCTCTGGGGCCAACGTCCTGACTTTC. Translation: CASSALGQRPFSGANVLTF.

The chain is built from TRBV4-3 and TRBJ2-3; tentatively, D is TRBD1 or TRBD2 (6 bases each). The V and J ends lost 4 bases and 7 bases respectively, with 15 bases between them. The CDR3 covers 14 residues. Germline lookup yields CDR1 LGHNA and CDR2 YSLEER. CDR3: CASSPKGGTHTQYF. DNA for the CDR3: TGCGCCAGCAGCCCGAAGGGGGGAACCCATACGCAGTATTTT.